This entry features one T cell receptor (beta chain) sequence. This sample was included in a study of blood T cell repertoires in COVID-19. Trimming took off 2 bases at V and 0 bases at J, with 15 bases between the two ends. The germline V gene has CDR1 SGDLS and CDR2 YYNGEE. The CDR3 is made up of 18 amino acids. TCRdb's table, derived via immunoSEQ multiplex PCR, lists solely in-frame clones and lacks some. The table has 100,000 to 150,000 clones, about 86% seen once. The specimen was PBMCs or T cells enriched from blood (not recorded which). This clonotype originated in a man aged 35 to 55 with acute COVID-19. V and J are TRBV9 and TRBJ2-6, with D possibly TRBD1 on 6 matching bases. Written as DNA, the CDR3 is TGTGCCAGCAGCGTGGGGACACGGCCTATCTCTGGGGCCAACGTCCTGACTTTC. This codes for CASSVGTRPISGANVLTF.